What follows describes a single T cell receptor beta chain. Its antigen is unknown. Researchers partitioned CD4+ cells into CD45RA+ naive and CD45RA-negative memory subsets. This sample stems from a study of shared clonotypes between healthy human individuals. Study background: Researchers assigned three CD4 naive, three CD4 memory, two CD8 naive and one CD8 memory plate to each donor. The study's findings and limits: Sharing across four donors was highest in naive CD4 (around 5%) and lowest in memory CD8 (around 0.4%).

Each PCR replicate from the sorted subsets contained about 200 ng DNA, which is about 30,000 T cell genomes. This table comes from immunoSEQ multiplex PCR, and its TCRdb copy is limited to in-frame clones, with some not included. This table has about 330,000 clones, approximately 74% appearing once. The sequence was obtained from a man aged 25-45 years in good health. Sequencing input: memory CD4+ T cells sorted from blood. Subset defined: CD45RA-negative fraction.

The CDR3: CASSYPNTEAFF. The CDR3 DNA reads TGTGCCAGTAGTTACCCGAACACTGAAGCTTTCTTT. J is TRBJ1-1 and V is TRBV19; no clear D. CDR3 length equals 12 residues. Looked up from germline, CDR1 is LNHDA and CDR2 is SQIVND (reference sequence). Trimming removed 5 bases from V and 1 base from J, with 5 bases in between.